This T cell receptor beta chain was sequenced during a study of blood T cell repertoires in COVID-19. In the study's own analysis: How many nucleated cells were present was estimated from reference gene primer amplification. Repertoires were generated with immunoSEQ multiplex PCR, while TCRdb's copy carries only in-frame clones and drops some. Clone size and V and J calls were adopted from that table, with D and trimming inferred from the DNA. The repertoire holds some 300,000 clones, with over 75% as singletons. Trimming cost V 3 bases and J 5 bases, with 12 bases left between them. The CDR3 contains 14 residues. CDR1 is MDHEN and CDR2 is SYDVKM in the germline V gene. Grouping used clinical history reported by participants in a survey and questionnaire. Two negative PCRs, clearance, or symptom resolution characterized the recovered Cohort 3 donors.

The genes are TRBV28 and TRBJ2-3, with D maybe TRBD2 (6 bases). The sample comprised PBMCs or T cells enriched from blood (not recorded which). The TCR sequence derives from a woman between 35 and 50 years old who had recovered from COVID-19. The DNA for the CDR3 is TGTGCCAGCAGTTTCGCGGGGCGGGGAGATACGCAGTATTTT. As protein: CASSFAGRGDTQYF.